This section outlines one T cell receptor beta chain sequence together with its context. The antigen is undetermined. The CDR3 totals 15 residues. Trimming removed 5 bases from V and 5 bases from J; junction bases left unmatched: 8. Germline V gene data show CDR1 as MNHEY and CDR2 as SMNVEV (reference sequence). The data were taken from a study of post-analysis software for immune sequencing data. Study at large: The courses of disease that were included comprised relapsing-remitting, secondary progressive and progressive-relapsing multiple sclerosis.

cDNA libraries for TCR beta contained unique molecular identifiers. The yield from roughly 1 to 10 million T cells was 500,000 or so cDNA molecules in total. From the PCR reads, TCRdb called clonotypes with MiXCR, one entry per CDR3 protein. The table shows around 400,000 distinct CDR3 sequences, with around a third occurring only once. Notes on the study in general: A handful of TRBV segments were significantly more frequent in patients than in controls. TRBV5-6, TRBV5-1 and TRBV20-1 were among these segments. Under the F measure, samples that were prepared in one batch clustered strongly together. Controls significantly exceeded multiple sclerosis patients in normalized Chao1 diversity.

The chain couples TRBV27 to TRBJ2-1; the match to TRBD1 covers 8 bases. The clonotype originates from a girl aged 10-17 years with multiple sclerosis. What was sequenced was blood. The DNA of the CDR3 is TGTGCCAGCAGTCCGGGGACAGGTGGGGACAATGAGCAGTTCTTC. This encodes CASSPGTGGDNEQFF.